Listed here are 18 T cell receptor beta chains from one sample, sequenced in a study of tumor-infiltrating lymphocytes in localized non-small cell lung cancer. Assay: immunoSEQ multiplex PCR; the TCRdb copy retains only in-frame clones and omits some. The sample records 15,000 to 20,000 clones, less than 85% being singletons. The source material was lung tumor tissue. The source of these receptors is a human donor with non-small cell lung cancer.

Here the CDR3 reads CASSQAPITLNTEAFF. The CDR3 region has the DNA TGTGCCAGCAGCCAAGCCCCAATCACCCTGAACACTGAAGCTTTCTTT. The chain uses TRBV14 and TRBJ1-1; D not resolved. Trimming removed 1 base at V and 0 bases at J, with 12 bases between. This CDR3 region has 16 residues. Germline V lookup: CDR1 SGHDN, CDR2 FVKESK.

J is TRBJ2-1 and V is TRBV6-6; 11 bases align to TRBD2. The junction had 4 bases not matched to a gene; V was cut back by 6 bases and J by 6 bases. Germline CDR1 MNHNY, CDR2 SVGAGI (reference sequence). The CDR3 loop spans 14 amino acids. CDR3 nucleotide sequence: TGTGCCAGCAGGCGACTAGCGGGGCTCAATGAGCAGTTCTTC. Its protein product is CASRRLAGLNEQFF.

The chain links TRBV5-1 to TRBJ2-1; 11 bases line up with TRBD2. The germline V gene encodes CDR1 SGHRS and CDR2 YFSETQ. The CDR3 spans 15 residues. The junction had 7 bases not matched to a gene; V was cut back by 2 bases and J by 9 bases. CDR3 nucleotide sequence: TGCGCCAGCAGCTTAGATAGCGGGAGGGCTGTTGAGCAGTTCTTC. This translates into CASSLDSGRAVEQFF. The complete variable domain, with remaining parts taken from reference TRBV5-1 and TRBJ2-1, reads KAGVTQTPRYLIKTRGQQVTLSCSPISGHRSVSWYQQTPGQGLQFLFEYFSETQRNKGNFPGRFSGRQFSNSRSEMNVSTLELGDSALYLCASSLDSGRAVEQFFGPGTRLTVL.

The chain couples TRBV6-1 to TRBJ1-1; D possibly corresponds to TRBD1 (6 bases). Germline assignment: CDR1 MNHNS and CDR2 SASEGT. The CDR3 has 17 residues. V lost 4 bases to trimming and J lost 0 bases, with 18 bases between them. Here the CDR3 DNA reads TGTGCCAGCAGTGGTGGGCAGGGGAGGCTTGTGAACACTGAAGCTTTCTTT. Its protein is CASSGGQGRLVNTEAFF.

This clone was detected only once. J is TRBJ2-5 and V is TRBV6-5, with D perhaps matching TRBD1 (6 bases). Germline V gene data show CDR1 as MNHEY and CDR2 as SVGAGI. Trimming removed 6 bases from V and 5 bases from J, with 16 bases in between. The CDR3 is 14 residues long. DNA for the CDR3: TGTGCCAGCAGAGCCTACAGGGTTCGGGAGACCCAGTACTTC. Residues: CASRAYRVRETQYF.

This clone has only a few counts. This chain uses TRBV2 with TRBJ2-5; D gene uncertain. Trimming left V 4 bases short and J 1 base short, with 13 bases between. Per the germline V gene, CDR1 is SNHLY and CDR2 is FYNNEI. The CDR3 totals 15 residues. The CDR3 DNA follows: TGTGCCAGCAGTGTTCGAAAAGGGATCCAAGAGACCCAGTACTTC. Its translation: CASSVRKGIQETQYF.

The rearrangement joins TRBV28 to TRBJ2-1; 10 nucleotides line up with TRBD2. CDR3 length: 16 amino acids. Trimming took 5 bases from V and 6 from J; bases not matched to a gene: 10. Germline CDR1 reads MDHEN; CDR2 reads SYDVKM. For the CDR3, the DNA is TGTGCCAGCAGTCCCACTAGCGGGACCGCTGGCAATGAGCAGTTCTTC. The encoded protein is CASSPTSGTAGNEQFF.

This chain connects TRBV5-1 to TRBJ2-3; unclear D gene. V shed 4 bases and J shed 1 base, with 13 bases lying between them. Germline V lookup: CDR1 SGHRS, CDR2 YFSETQ. The CDR3 extends over 15 amino acids. CDR3 residues: CASSLKLKGTDTQYF. In DNA form, the CDR3 reads TGCGCCAGCAGCCTTAAACTGAAGGGCACAGATACGCAGTATTTT.

The rearrangement uses TRBV18 and TRBJ1-1, with no clear D. The V end lost 6 bases, the J end lost 7 bases, and 12 bases lay between the germline ends. CDR1 KGHSH and CDR2 LQKENI come from the germline V gene. This CDR3 region has 12 residues. The CDR3 region is CASSPTGIEAFF. CDR3 nucleotide sequence: TGTGCCAGCTCTCCCACGGGGATTGAAGCTTTCTTT.

This chain links TRBV9 with TRBJ2-5; 10 bases agree with TRBD1. Unmatched junction bases numbered 24, after V lost 2 bases and J lost 2 bases. This CDR3 is built from 22 residues. Germline V lookup: CDR1 SGDLS, CDR2 YYNGEE. As DNA, the CDR3 is TGTGCCAGCAGCGTTCGACCGGTCGCCGGGACAGGGGATCCCTGGGGGCAAGAGACCCAGTACTTC. Its translation: CASSVRPVAGTGDPWGQETQYF.

This rearrangement joins TRBV7-2 to TRBJ1-1; D not certain. Trimming removed 1 base from V and 1 base from J, with 7 bases in between. The CDR3 covers 14 residues. Germline CDR1 reads SGHTA; CDR2 reads FQGNSA. The CDR3 region has the DNA TGTGCCAGCAGCTTAGACGGGAAGAACACTGAAGCTTTCTTT. Amino acid sequence: CASSLDGKNTEAFF.

CDR3 sequence (DNA): TGTGCCAGCAGGGACAGGGGGCGACTTCTTCAGGGCTACACCTTC. This sequence encodes CASRDRGRLLQGYTF. The genes are TRBV6-5 and TRBJ1-2, with TRBD1 matching 11 bases. The germline CDR1 and CDR2 sequences are MNHEY and SVGAGI. Trimming removed 6 bases from V and 8 bases from J; junction bases left unmatched: 11. The CDR3 sequence is 15 residues long.

The J gene is TRBJ2-1, the V gene TRBV19, with TRBD2 matching 11 bases. This CDR3 contains 15 residues. V shed 5 bases and J 5 bases; nucleotides not matched to a gene: 5. Germline V gene sequence: CDR1 LNHDA, CDR2 SQIVND (reference sequence). CDR3 nucleotides: TGTGCCAGTAGTTCCGGGACTAGCGGACACAATGAGCAGTTCTTC. As protein: CASSSGTSGHNEQFF.

V and J are TRBV10-1 and TRBJ1-2; D call uncertain. The V and J ends lost 5 bases and 4 bases respectively, with 14 bases between them. The CDR3 runs to 14 residues. The germline V gene encodes CDR1 WNHNN and CDR2 SYGVQD (reference sequence). The CDR3 DNA is TGCGCCAGCAGTAATGACGCAAAGACCTATGGCTACACCTTC. This codes for CASSNDAKTYGYTF.

Comment on this clone: At the DNA level, this CDR3 is encoded by other sequences in the same sample as well. The rearrangement joins TRBV5-1 to TRBJ2-5; TRBD1 aligns across 9 bases. Per the germline V gene, CDR1 is SGHRS and CDR2 is YFSETQ. The J segment lost 4 bases and the V segment lost 2 bases, leaving 3 bases of the junction unmatched. CDR3 size: 14 residues. The CDR3 sequence is CASSFGQGRETQYF. The CDR3 bases are TGCGCCAGCAGCTTCGGACAGGGGAGAGAGACCCAGTACTTC.

The CDR3 sequence: CASSLVVAGSEQYF. CDR3 coding DNA: TGCGCCAGCAGCTTGGTTGTAGCGGGAAGCGAGCAGTACTTC. This chain links TRBV5-1 with TRBJ2-7; 8 bases map to TRBD2. CDR1 is SGHRS, CDR2 YFSETQ, per germline. Trimming removed 0 bases from V and 6 bases from J; junction bases left unmatched: 5. CDR3 length equals 14 residues.

The chain carries TRBV19 and TRBJ2-2; D not resolved. The CDR3 is 12 residues long. Trimming removed 3 bases at V and 6 bases at J, with 5 bases between. Germline V gives CDR1 LNHDA, CDR2 SQIVND (reference sequence). The CDR3 protein is CASSMAPGELFF. The DNA for the CDR3 is TGTGCCAGTAGTATGGCACCCGGGGAGCTGTTTTTT.

The chain employs TRBV7-9 and TRBJ2-7, with 9 bases lining up with TRBD2. The CDR3 consists of 16 residues. Unmatched junction bases numbered 13, after V lost 5 bases and J lost 5 bases. Germline CDR1 is SEHNR and CDR2 is FQNEAQ (reference sequence). CDR3: CASSPTLREGSHEQYF. The DNA for the CDR3 is TGTGCCAGCAGCCCGACTTTGCGGGAGGGCAGTCACGAGCAGTACTTC.